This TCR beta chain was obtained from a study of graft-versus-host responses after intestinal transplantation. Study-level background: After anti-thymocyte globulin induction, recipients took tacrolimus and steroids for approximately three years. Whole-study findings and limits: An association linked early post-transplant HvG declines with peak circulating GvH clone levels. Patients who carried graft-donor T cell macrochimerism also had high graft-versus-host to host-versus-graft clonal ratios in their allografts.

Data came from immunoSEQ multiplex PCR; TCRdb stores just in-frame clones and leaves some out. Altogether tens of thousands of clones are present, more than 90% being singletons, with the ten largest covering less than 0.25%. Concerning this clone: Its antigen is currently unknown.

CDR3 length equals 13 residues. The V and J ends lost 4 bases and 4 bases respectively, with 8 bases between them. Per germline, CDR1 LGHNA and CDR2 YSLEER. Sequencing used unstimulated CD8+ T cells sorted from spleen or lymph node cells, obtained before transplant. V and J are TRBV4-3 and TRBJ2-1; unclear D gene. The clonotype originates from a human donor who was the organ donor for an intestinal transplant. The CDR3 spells CASSPLHYNEQFF. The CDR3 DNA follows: TGCGCCAGCAGCCCCTTACATTACAATGAGCAGTTCTTC.